The sequence of this T cell receptor beta chain was determined in a study of shared T cell receptors in the human thymus. V lost 5 bases and J lost 5; bases outside the gene matches: 9. CDR3 length: 17 residues. Per germline, CDR1 MGHRA and CDR2 YSYEKL. The repertoire was sequenced with immunoSEQ multiplex PCR; TCRdb's copy has only in-frame clones and lacks some. The data hold more than 550,000 clones, with over 75% observed a single time. These records were also assigned to another study, of human thymus T cells. As reported in that work: Those donating were healthy Finnish infants in corrective surgery for congenital heart defects. Corrective cardiac surgery supplied the resected thymus tissue. Blood and thymic repertoires both appeared biased in V and J gene usage. Thymic repertoires of unrelated individuals were reported in related research to overlap highly.

Input material: thymocytes. This chain uses TRBV4-1 with TRBJ1-6; 10 bases map to TRBD1. The TCR sequence derives from a girl in the first two years of life with a congenital heart defect. CDR3 sequence: CASSIDRGRFHNSPLHF. The CDR3 DNA reads TGCGCCAGCAGCATTGACAGGGGGCGATTTCATAATTCACCCCTCCACTTT.